Below, one TCR beta chain is given with its context. Its antigen is currently unknown. Some clones are missing from TCRdb's copy, which holds only in-frame ones; the method was immunoSEQ multiplex PCR. The sample includes just under 45,000 clones, 70% to 80% of them seen just once. CDR1 and CDR2 from the germline V gene are SNHLY and FYNNEI. The CDR3 contains 15 residues. Between the trimmed V and J ends, which lost 2 bases and 5 bases, there was a span of 15 bases. Peptide-pool stimulation followed by sequencing identified expanded antigen-specific CD4+ clonotypes in the ViraFEST assay. Following culture for 9 to 11 days, CD4+ T cells were isolated. People in the vaccine group had not been infected with SARS-CoV-2 before, and their nucleocapsid antibodies were negative. Half-medium exchanges with IL-2 medium took place on days 3 and 7. This sample stems from a study of vaccination effects on CD4 cells after COVID-19.

Study conclusions and caveats: The vaccine-induced clones of healthy vaccinees included only 1 of 255 that cross-reacted with common cold coronaviruses. Convalescent patients were scarce, and early post-infection timepoints were absent.

Sequencing was performed on CD4+ T cells from PBMCs cultured with SARS-CoV-2 spike peptides, taken before COVID-19 vaccination. The source is a human donor who received a COVID-19 vaccine. The V and J genes are TRBV2 and TRBJ2-5; tentatively, D is TRBD1 (5 bases). The CDR3 DNA sequence: TGTGCCAGCAGTGAAAGGGCAGGGTCTTTGGAGACCCAGTACTTC. The encoded protein is CASSERAGSLETQYF. Using reference TRBV2 and TRBJ2-5 for the parts outside the CDR3, the full variable domain is EPEVTQTPSHQVTQMGQEVILRCVPISNHLYFYWYRQILGQKVEFLVSFYNNEISEKSEIFDDQFSVERPDGSNFTLKIRSTKLEDSAMYFCASSERAGSLETQYFGPGTRLLVL.